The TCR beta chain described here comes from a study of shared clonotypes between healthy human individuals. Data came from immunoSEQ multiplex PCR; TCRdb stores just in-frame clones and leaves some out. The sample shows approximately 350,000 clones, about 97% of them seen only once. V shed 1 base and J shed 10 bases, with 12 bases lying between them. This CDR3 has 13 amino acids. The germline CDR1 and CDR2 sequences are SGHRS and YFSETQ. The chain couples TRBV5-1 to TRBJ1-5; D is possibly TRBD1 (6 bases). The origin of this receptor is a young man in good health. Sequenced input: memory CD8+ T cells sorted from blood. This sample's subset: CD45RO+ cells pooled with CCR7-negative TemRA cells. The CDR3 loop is CASSLRGREPQHF. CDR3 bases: TGCGCCAGCAGCTTGAGGGGGAGAGAACCCCAGCATTTT.